This T cell receptor beta chain was found in a study of cytomegalovirus exposure and HLA in healthy donors. The PCR contained 60 Vbeta and 13 Jbeta primers. Measured with immunoSEQ multiplex PCR; TCRdb has only the in-frame clones, and not every one. The sample consists of 90,000 to 110,000 clones, around 70% of them appearing once. The length of the CDR3 is 14 residues. Germline values: CDR1 MDHEN, CDR2 SYDVKM. V shed 7 bases and J shed 1 base, with 13 bases lying between them. Sequenced material: PBMCs. V usage is TRBV28 and J usage is TRBJ1-1; D is undetermined. The sequence was collected from a man younger than 40 in good health and CMV-seronegative. The CDR3 loop reads CASTVGGPNTEAFF. In DNA, the CDR3 is TGTGCCAGCACCGTAGGCGGGCCGAACACTGAAGCTTTCTTT.